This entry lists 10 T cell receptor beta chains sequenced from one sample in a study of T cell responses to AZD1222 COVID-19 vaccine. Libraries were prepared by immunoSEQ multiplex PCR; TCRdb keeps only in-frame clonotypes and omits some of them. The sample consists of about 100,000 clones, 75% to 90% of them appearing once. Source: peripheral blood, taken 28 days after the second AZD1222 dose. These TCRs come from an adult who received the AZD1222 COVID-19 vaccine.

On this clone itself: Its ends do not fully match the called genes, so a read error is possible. The CDR3 loop is CASCDSAGGYNEQFF. For the CDR3, the DNA is TGTGCCAGCTGTGACTCGGCGGGGGGGTACAATGAGCAGTTCTTC. The chain employs TRBV6-4 and TRBJ2-1; 9 nucleotides line up with TRBD2. Germline assignment: CDR1 MRHNA and CDR2 SNTAGT. The CDR3 covers 15 residues.

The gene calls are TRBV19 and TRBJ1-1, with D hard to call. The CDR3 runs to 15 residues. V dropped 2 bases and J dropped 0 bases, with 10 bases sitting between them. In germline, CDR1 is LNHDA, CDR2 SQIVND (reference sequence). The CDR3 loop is CASSIRAGLNTEAFF. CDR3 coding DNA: TGTGCCAGTAGTATAAGGGCGGGATTGAACACTGAAGCTTTCTTT. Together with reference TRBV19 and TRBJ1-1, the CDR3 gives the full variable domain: DGGITQSPKYLFRKEGQNVTLSCEQNLNHDAMYWYRQDPGQGLRLIYYSQIVNDFQKGDIAEGYSVSREKKESFPLTVTSAQKNPTAFYLCASSIRAGLNTEAFFGQGTRLTVV.

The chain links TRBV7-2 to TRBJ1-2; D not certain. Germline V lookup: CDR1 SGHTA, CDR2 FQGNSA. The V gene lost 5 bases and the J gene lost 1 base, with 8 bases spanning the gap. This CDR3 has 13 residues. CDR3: CASSHGINYGYTF. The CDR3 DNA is TGTGCCAGCAGCCACGGGATTAACTATGGCTACACCTTC. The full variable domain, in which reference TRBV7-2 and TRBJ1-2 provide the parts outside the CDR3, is GAGVSQSPSNKVTEKGKDVELRCDPISGHTALYWYRQSLGQGLEFLIYFQGNSAPDKSGLPSDRFSAERTGGSVSTLTIQRTQQEDSAVYLCASSHGINYGYTFGSGTRLTVV.

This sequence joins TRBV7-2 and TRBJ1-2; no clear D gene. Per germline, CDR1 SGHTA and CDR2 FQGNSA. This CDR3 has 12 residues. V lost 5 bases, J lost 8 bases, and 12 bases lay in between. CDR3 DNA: TGTGCCAGCAGCCTGGATTCGGGAGGCTACACCTTC. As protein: CASSLDSGGYTF.

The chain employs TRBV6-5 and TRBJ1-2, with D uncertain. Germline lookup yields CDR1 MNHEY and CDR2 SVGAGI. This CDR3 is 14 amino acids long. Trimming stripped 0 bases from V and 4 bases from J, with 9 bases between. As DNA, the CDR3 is TGTGCCAGCAGTTACTCGGGTTGGGGCTATGGCTACACCTTC. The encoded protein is CASSYSGWGYGYTF.

CDR3 in DNA: TGTGCCTGTAAAAAGACAGGACGGTCCTATAATTCACCCCTCCACTTT. Protein sequence: CACKKTGRSYNSPLHF. The chain uses TRBV30 and TRBJ1-6; possible D gene TRBD1, 6 bases. The CDR3 runs 16 residues. The ends were cut back, 6 bases at V and 1 base at J, with 16 bases in the middle. CDR1 is GTSNPN and CDR2 is SVGIG in the germline V gene (reference sequence).

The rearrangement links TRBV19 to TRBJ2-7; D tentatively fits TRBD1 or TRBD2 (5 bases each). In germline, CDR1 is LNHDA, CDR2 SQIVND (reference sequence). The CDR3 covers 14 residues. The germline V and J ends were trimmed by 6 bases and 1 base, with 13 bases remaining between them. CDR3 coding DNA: TGTGCCAGTAGAGCCCCGGGACGATCCTACGAGCAGTACTTC. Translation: CASRAPGRSYEQYF.

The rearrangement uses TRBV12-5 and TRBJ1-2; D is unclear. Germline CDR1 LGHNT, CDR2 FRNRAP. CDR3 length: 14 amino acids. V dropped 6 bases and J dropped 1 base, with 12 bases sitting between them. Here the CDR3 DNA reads TGTGCTAGTGGCGCGGGCTGGGGTAACTATGGCTACACCTTC. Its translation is CASGAGWGNYGYTF. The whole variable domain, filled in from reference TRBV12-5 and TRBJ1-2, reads DARVTQTPRHKVTEMGQEVTMRCQPILGHNTVFWYRQTMMQGLELLAYFRNRAPLDDSGMPKDRFSAEMPDATLATLKIQPSEPRDSAVYFCASGAGWGNYGYTFGSGTRLTVV.

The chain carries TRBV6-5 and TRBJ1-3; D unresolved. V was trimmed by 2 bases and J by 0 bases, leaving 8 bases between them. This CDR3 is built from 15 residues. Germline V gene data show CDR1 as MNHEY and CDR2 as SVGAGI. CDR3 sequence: CASSYRRNSGNTIYF. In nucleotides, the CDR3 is TGTGCCAGCAGTTACAGGCGCAACTCTGGAAACACCATATATTTT.

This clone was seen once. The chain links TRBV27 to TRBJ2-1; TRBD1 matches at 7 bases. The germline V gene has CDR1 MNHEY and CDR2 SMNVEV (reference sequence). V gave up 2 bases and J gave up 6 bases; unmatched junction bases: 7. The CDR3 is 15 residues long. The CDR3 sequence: CASSLRGGPRNEQFF. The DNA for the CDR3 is TGTGCCAGCAGTTTACGAGGGGGCCCCCGCAATGAGCAGTTCTTC.